Listed below are T cell receptor beta chains from one sample, sequenced in a study of regulatory T cells in long-lasting Graves disease. TCRdb redid the calling of the multiplex PCR reads with MiXCR, one entry per CDR3 protein. This sample yields 400,000 to 500,000 distinct CDR3 sequences, of which about 17% are seen a single time; around a quarter belongs to the top ten. The data were also submitted as part of a second study, on T cells in Graves' hyperthyroidism and ophthalmopathy.

Sample: peripheral blood mononuclear cells (PBMCs), taken at new diagnosis, from a patient treated with antithyroid drugs. These receptors were collected from a woman aged 18-35 years with Graves disease. The CDR3 runs from the conserved cysteine through the conserved F or W. D genes are given only for firm matches. Some rows mark clone size as missing; the rest say once, few, many or name a class of expanded clone.

V gene	D gene	J gene	clone size	CDR3 length	CDR3 DNA	CDR3 protein
TRBV10-3	NA	TRBJ2-2	few	11	TGTGCCATCAGTGAGGCCGGGGAGCTGTTTTTT	CAISEAGELFF
TRBV15	TRBD1	TRBJ1-1	few	14	TGTGCCACCAGCAGGACAGGGAAGAACACTGAAGCTTTCTTT	CATSRTGKNTEAFF
TRBV28	NA	TRBJ2-7	many	15	TGTGCCAGCAAGCCCACAGGCTGGGCCCAATACGAGCAGTACTTC	CASKPTGWAQYEQYF
TRBV10-3	NA	TRBJ2-1	NA	12	TGTGCCACCGAGGGGGGATACAATGAGCAGTTCTTC	CATEGGYNEQFF
TRBV5-1	NA	TRBJ2-1	NA	14	TGCGCCAGCAGTCGTGACACAGAAGTGAATGAGCAGTTCTTC	CASSRDTEVNEQFF
TRBV20-1	TRBD2	TRBJ2-1	NA	13	TGCAGTGCTAGGCCGGGACTACTCAATGAGCAGTTCTTC	CSARPGLLNEQFF
TRBV28	NA	TRBJ2-2	NA	14	TGTGCCAGCAGTTTGGAGGGGGCGGGCGGGGAGCTGTTTTTT	CASSLEGAGGELFF
TRBV27	NA	TRBJ2-1	many	14	TGTGCCAGCAGTTTATCGGGACTCCTATCCGAGCAGTTCTTC	CASSLSGLLSEQFF
TRBV5-1	NA	TRBJ2-1	many	14	TGCGCCAGCAGCCAAGGGGAATTCGGGAATGAGCAGTTCTTC	CASSQGEFGNEQFF
TRBV9	NA	TRBJ2-7	few	13	TGTGCCAGCAGCGAGGAAACTACAGGAGAGCAGTACTTC	CASSEETTGEQYF
TRBV10-2	NA	TRBJ1-4	few	12	TGCGCCAGCCGGGACCCTAATGAAAAACTGTTTTTT	CASRDPNEKLFF
TRBV27	TRBD1	TRBJ1-6	many	15	TGTGCCAGCAGTCCCTGGGACAGGGATAATTCACCCCTCCACTTT	CASSPWDRDNSPLHF
TRBV18	NA	TRBJ1-2	many	14	TGTGCCAGCTCACCAAACAGGGACGGCTATGGCTACACCTTC	CASSPNRDGYGYTF
TRBV11-2	NA	TRBJ2-1	many	15	TGTGCCAGCAGCACCAGGCCGGGACTTTACAATGAGCAGTTCTTC	CASSTRPGLYNEQFF
TRBV12-3/TRBV12-4	TRBD1	TRBJ1-4	NA	15	TGTGCCAGCAGCCGAATGGGGGACAGGGCCGAAAAACTGTTTTTT	CASSRMGDRAEKLFF
TRBV15	NA	TRBJ2-3	few	16	TGTGCCACCAGCAGAGATCGGAGGGAGAGGTCAGATACGCAGTATTTT	CATSRDRRERSDTQYF
TRBV12-3/TRBV12-4	NA	TRBJ1-2	few	12	TGTGCCAGCAGTTTAGGAGGGGTCGGCTACACCTTC	CASSLGGVGYTF
TRBV20-1	TRBD2	TRBJ2-7	NA	16	TGCAGTGTCACCCCAGGGACTAGCTCCACTCCTTACGAGCAGTACTTC	CSVTPGTSSTPYEQYF
TRBV5-1	NA	TRBJ1-2	few	15	TGCGCCAGCAGCACCGGTGGCGGCGCTAACTATGGCTACACCTTC	CASSTGGGANYGYTF
TRBV4-3	TRBD2	TRBJ2-5	few	16	TGCGCCAGCAGCCAAGAGACTAGCGGGAGCCAAGAGACCCAGTACTTC	CASSQETSGSQETQYF
TRBV12-3/TRBV12-4	NA	TRBJ2-7	few	13	TGTGCCAGCAGTTTTAACAAACTACGATTTCTGTACTTC	CASSFNKLRFLYF
TRBV5-8	TRBD2	TRBJ2-3	NA	14	TGTGCCAGCGGAAGCGGGAGGTGGACAGATACGCAGTATTTT	CASGSGRWTDTQYF
TRBV7-3	NA	TRBJ2-3	many	14	TGTGCCAGCAGCTTAATTTCTGGCACAGATACGCAGTATTTT	CASSLISGTDTQYF
TRBV20-1	NA	TRBJ2-4	few	13	TGCAGTGCCCCCTCAGGGGGGCAAAACATTCAGTACTTC	CSAPSGGQNIQYF
TRBV6-1	TRBD1	TRBJ2-7	many	13	TGTGCCACCGCCGGGACAGAACGCTACGAGCAGTACTTC	CATAGTERYEQYF
TRBV6-1	NA	TRBJ2-7	NA	14	TGTGCCAGCAGTGACCGGGACAAATCCTACGAGCAGTACTTC	CASSDRDKSYEQYF
TRBV9	TRBD2	TRBJ2-5	NA	16	TGTGCCAGCGGCCGACTAGCGGGAGAGCCCCAAGAGACCCAGTACTTC	CASGRLAGEPQETQYF